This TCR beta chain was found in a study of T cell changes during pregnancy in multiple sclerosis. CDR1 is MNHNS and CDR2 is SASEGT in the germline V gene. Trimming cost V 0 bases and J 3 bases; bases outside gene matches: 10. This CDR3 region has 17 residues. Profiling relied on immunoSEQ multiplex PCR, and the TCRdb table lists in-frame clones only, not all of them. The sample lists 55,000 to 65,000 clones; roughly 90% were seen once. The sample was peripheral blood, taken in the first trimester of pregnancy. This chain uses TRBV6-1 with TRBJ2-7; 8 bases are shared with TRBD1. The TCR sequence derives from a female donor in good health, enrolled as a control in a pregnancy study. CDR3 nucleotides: TGTGCCAGCAGTGAAGCGTCTGCAGGACAGGGTGGCTACGAGCAGTACTTC. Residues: CASSEASAGQGGYEQYF.